Included here is one TCR beta chain sequence, with context. Its cognate antigen is unknown. A much more abundant neighbour one base away suggests this may be a read error. This sample was taken from a study of identical twins. Study-level points and caveats: Within monozygotic twins, out-of-frame TCR alpha sharing was underestimated by the models. Fewer insertions marked abundant cord blood beta clonotypes; young adult naive trended weakly, memory not at all.

Addition of a universal primer site occurred through template switching, and cDNA carried unique molecular identifiers. TCRdb itself ran the 5' RACE reads through MiXCR, one entry per CDR3 protein. The sample holds 400,000 to 550,000 distinct CDR3 sequences, 13% to 15% seen once. This CDR3 spans 14 amino acids. Germline V gene lookup returns CDR1 SEHNR and CDR2 FQNEAQ (reference sequence). The data also belong to a second study, concerning yellow fever vaccine responses in identical twins.

The TCR was taken from a woman aged 18-35 years in good health. What was sequenced was CD4+ T cells sorted from blood. V and J are TRBV7-9 and TRBJ2-7; the match to TRBD1 covers 8 bases. The chain's CDR3 is CTSSLATGTGEQYF. The CDR3 coding sequence is TGTACCAGCAGCTTAGCGACAGGGACAGGCGAGCAGTACTTC. Full variable domain (missing parts from reference TRBV7-9 and TRBJ2-7): DTGVSQNPRHKITKRGQNVTFRCDPISEHNRLYWYRQTLGQGPEFLTYFQNEAQLEKSRLLSDRFSAERPKGSFSTLEIQRTEQGDSAMYLCTSSLATGTGEQYFGPGTRLTVT.